This entry features one T cell receptor beta chain sequence. This CDR3 spans 14 amino acids. J lost 1 base, V lost 5 bases, and 3 bases had no gene match. In germline, CDR1 is KGHSH, CDR2 LQKENI. Measured with immunoSEQ multiplex PCR; TCRdb has only the in-frame clones, and not every one. The profile covers about 36,000 clones, with approximately 75% appearing a single time and 42% taken by the ten largest. The sample is drawn from a study of blood T cell repertoires in COVID-19. On the study more broadly: Material from acute and convalescent COVID-19 was sourced from the United States, Italy and Spain.

V is TRBV18 and J is TRBJ2-3; TRBD2 agrees at 7 bases. Material for sequencing was peripheral blood. The sequence was collected from a human donor in a cohort sampled during active or convalescent COVID-19. The donor label of this sample is uncertain. CDR3: CASSSSGGTDTQYF. CDR3 sequence (DNA): TGTGCCAGCTCATCTAGCGGAGGCACAGATACGCAGTATTTT. Complete variable domain (other parts from reference TRBV18 and TRBJ2-3): NAGVMQNPRHLVRRRGQEARLRCSPMKGHSHVYWYRQLPEEGLKFMVYLQKENIIDESGMPKERFSAEFPKEGPSILRIQQVVRGDSAAYFCASSSSGGTDTQYFGPGTRLTVL.